The TCR beta chain under discussion was sequenced for a study of PD-1 blockade in classical Hodgkin lymphoma (dated by TCRdb to the early 2020s). Study-wide context: Nivolumab dosing was 3 mg/kg intravenously every 2 weeks, continuing until either disease progression or unacceptable toxicity. A peripheral blood immune signature of response to PD-1 blockade in classical Hodgkin lymphoma was defined using TCR beta sequencing and CyTOF.

Results and caveats for the whole study, not just this receptor: Trial patients with a complete response had baseline diversity similar to that of newly diagnosed patients, while partial responders and progressors had significantly lower diversity. The study was restricted to a single clinical trial cohort, and the causes of repertoire differences, possibly disease activity or prior therapy, were left undefined. Baseline TCR diversity was reported as lower in newly diagnosed patients than in healthy donors, and lower still in relapsed/refractory patients. CD4+ but not CD8+ TCR diversity rose significantly by C4D1 (p=0.0027 vs p=0.16), most apparent in complete responders (p=0.02). Lower diversity was seen in patients whose nivolumab began less than 1 year after ASCT, and these patients were left out of later analyses so that immune reconstitution would not confound the results.

About this clone: Its specific antigen is unknown. Base qualities are not recorded, but no much larger clone differs from it by a single base.

The sample's time point, from its label and the paper: cycle 2 day 1 (C2D1) of nivolumab. All trial patients had relapsed after autologous stem cell transplantation, with cohorts A, B and C differing in prior brentuximab vedotin exposure. The trial cohort included 50 to 70 patients with relapsed/refractory classical Hodgkin lymphoma, and each patient had a best overall response of complete response, partial response or progressive disease. Trial patients were treated with single-agent nivolumab in the multi-cohort phase II CheckMate 205 trial. An independent review committee assessed best overall response by applying the 2007 International Working Group response criteria. PBMCs from the trial were collected at three points: immediately before nivolumab initiation (C1D1), and during therapy at cycle 2 day 1 and cycle 4 day 1. Peripheral blood was collected in 8 mL Vacutainer Cell Preparation Tubes, from which PBMCs were isolated by centrifugation and then cryopreserved.

The Qiagen DNeasy kit was used to extract genomic DNA from unsorted PBMCs and from the negatively selected CD4+ and CD8+ fractions. TCR beta CDR3 regions were subjected to amplification by immunoSEQ multiplex PCR with primers that anneal to V and J segments. A synthetic immune receptor repertoire was used to minimize amplification bias, and remaining bias was computationally removed after sequencing. The authors processed their data as follows. Repertoire diversity was quantified as the Shannon entropy index using custom Python scripts. Unsorted, CD4+ and CD8+ repertoires were analyzed separately, except for combined analyses in which CD4+ and CD8+ sequences were merged in silico. Clonal expansion was defined as at least a 2-fold frequency increase after treatment relative to C1D1, with a pseudocount of 0.5 for undetected baseline clones. Clones with 0 or 1 copy at C1D1 were classified as singleton clones, and clones with 2 or more copies were classified as non-singleton clones. Clones expanded in unsorted samples were annotated as CD4+, CD8+ or unknown by matching protein sequences in sorted samples from the same patient. Diversity changes from C1D1 to C4D1 were tested in paired samples using Wilcoxon tests. In its TCRdb copy, this immuneACCESS table keeps in-frame sequences only and misses some clones. Where compared with another copy, unresolved V genes explain less than half of these, and the others have no known cause. V and J calls and clone size are as listed in that table; D and trimming were resolved from the DNA. The sample table records 45,000 to 65,000 clones; roughly 73% of these occur just once. About 16% of the sample lies in the top ten.

V drops 6 bases and J drops 5 bases, leaving 25 bases in between. CDR1 MDHEN and CDR2 SYDVKM are derived from the germline V gene. From cysteine to phenylalanine, the CDR3 is 17 amino acids long. Here the CDR3 DNA is all that survives: 51 bases in frame from base 1. This clonotype was sampled from a human donor with classical Hodgkin lymphoma. The chain links TRBV28 with TRBJ1-2, with a tentative D gene TRBD1 over 5 matching bases. The input for sequencing was peripheral blood mononuclear cells (PBMCs), taken before the second cycle of nivolumab. The CDR3 protein: CASSRPGTDRRNYGYTF. The sequenced DNA is TGTGCCAGCAGCCGTCCGGGGACCGACCGTCGCAATTATGGCTACACCTTC.